This T cell receptor beta chain was retrieved from a study of relationships among human T cell subsets. After CD25, CD56 and CD294 bead selections, the flow-through was collected as Th1 cells. T cell subsets were isolated with magnetic beads coated with subset-specific monoclonal antibodies. Whole-study results and caveats: Across seven subsets, gene usage, CDR3 length and N-additions did not differ significantly. Over 55% of CD8+ cytotoxic sequences came from clones with over 100 reads.

The T cell receptor alpha and beta CDR3 regions were amplified from mRNA by semiquantitative ARM-PCR. Tagged nested gene-specific primers were used first, then communal superprimers amplified exponentially. Nested primers were removed by exonuclease before the second PCR round. TCRdb redid the calling of the multiplex PCR reads with MiXCR, one entry per CDR3 protein. Among fewer than 15,000 distinct CDR3 sequences listed, roughly 68% were seen once. Comments on this clonotype: The target antigen is unknown.

The germline V gene has CDR1 SQVTM and CDR2 ANQGSEA. Trimming took 6 bases from V and 0 from J, leaving 11 bases between them. The CDR3 consists of 13 residues. V usage is TRBV29-1 and J usage is TRBJ1-1, with D possibly being TRBD1 (5 bases). The receptor comes from a man in his forties in good health. Specimen: CD4+ Th1 cells sorted from blood. CDR3 amino acids: CSVAGGLNTEAFF. As DNA, the CDR3 is TGCAGCGTGGCGGGGGGGTTGAACACTGAAGCTTTCTTT.